The entry below gives a single TCR beta chain sequence along with its context. Categorization into cohorts depended on clinical history that participants reported. Each exposed participant met a COVID-19 case in the 2 weeks preceding study entry. The sample belongs to a study of blood T cell repertoires in COVID-19. Turning to the study itself: Nucleic acid was either cDNA or gDNA, and it came from T cells, B-cell-depleted T cells, or PBMCs.

CDR3 length: 13 residues. CDR1 and CDR2 (germline): DFQATT, SNEGSKA (reference sequence). The trim removed 3 bases at V and 2 bases at J, leaving 4 bases unmatched. Sequenced by immunoSEQ multiplex PCR; TCRdb stores in-frame clones only, minus some. The sample lists about 350,000 clones; about 90% were seen once. The clonotype was recovered from a woman aged 30 to 39 who had been exposed to COVID-19. Sequenced sample: PBMCs or T cells enriched from blood (not recorded which). The gene calls are TRBV20-1 and TRBJ2-7, with 7 bases aligning to TRBD2. The CDR3 nucleotides read TGCAGTGCTAGTTTTGGACTAGCCTACGAGCAGTACTTC. It codes for CSASFGLAYEQYF.